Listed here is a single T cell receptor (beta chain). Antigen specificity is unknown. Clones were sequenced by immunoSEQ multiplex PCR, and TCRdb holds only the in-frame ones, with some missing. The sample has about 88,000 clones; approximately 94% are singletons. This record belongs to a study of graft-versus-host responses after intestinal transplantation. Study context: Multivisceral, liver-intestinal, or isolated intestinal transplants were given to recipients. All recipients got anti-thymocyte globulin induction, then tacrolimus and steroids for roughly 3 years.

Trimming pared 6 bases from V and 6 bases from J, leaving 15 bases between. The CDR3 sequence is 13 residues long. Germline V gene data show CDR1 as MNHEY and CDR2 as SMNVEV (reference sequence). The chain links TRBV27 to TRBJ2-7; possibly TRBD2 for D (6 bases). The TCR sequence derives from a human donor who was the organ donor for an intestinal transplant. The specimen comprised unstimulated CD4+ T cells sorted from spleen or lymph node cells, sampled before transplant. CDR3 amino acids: CASSHFRGGEQYF. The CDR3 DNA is TGTGCCAGCAGCCATTTTAGGGGAGGCGAGCAGTACTTC.